This passage covers 13 T cell receptor beta chains from one sample sequenced in a study of metastatic and nonmetastatic thyroid tumors. Thyroid surgery was performed in patients who had received no treatment beforehand. TCRdb reanalyzed the PCR reads with MiXCR. The table includes under 50,000 clones, approximately 20% detected once. Specimen: blood. The receptors were gathered from a male donor with papillary thyroid cancer or a benign thyroid nodule (not recorded which). Some clones in this sample may be carry-over from other donors' samples.

There are many counts of this clone. This chain uses TRBV11-2 with TRBJ2-1, with 8 bases identical to TRBD1. This CDR3 has 14 amino acids. With 5 bases clipped from V and 9 bases from J, the junction kept 9 bases outside the gene matches. Germline lookup yields CDR1 SGHAT and CDR2 FQNNGV. The CDR3 region is CASSPGNRGSEQFF. The CDR3 bases are TGTGCCAGCAGCCCTGGGAACAGGGGGAGTGAGCAGTTCTTC. Supplemented by reference TRBV11-2 and TRBJ2-1, the full variable domain reads EAGVAQSPRYKIIEKRQSVAFWCNPISGHATLYWYQQILGQGPKLLIQFQNNGVVDDSQLPKDRFSAERLKGVDSTLKIQPAKLEDSAVYLCASSPGNRGSEQFFGPGTRLTVL.

This clone was picked up many times. The chain combines TRBV19 with TRBJ2-7, with D uncertain. Germline CDR1 LNHDA, CDR2 SQIVND (reference sequence). Trimming stripped 0 bases from V and 4 bases from J, with 10 bases between. The CDR3 covers 14 residues. The DNA for the CDR3 is TGTGCCAGTAGTATAGATCTCGGAGTTTACGAGCAGTACTTC. Its translation: CASSIDLGVYEQYF. Combining the CDR3 with reference TRBV19 and TRBJ2-7 gives the whole variable domain DGGITQSPKYLFRKEGQNVTLSCEQNLNHDAMYWYRQDPGQGLRLIYYSQIVNDFQKGDIAEGYSVSREKKESFPLTVTSAQKNPTAFYLCASSIDLGVYEQYFGPGTRLTVT.

This clone was counted at least ten times. The chain is built from TRBV11-3 and TRBJ1-3, with D unresolved. Germline loops: CDR1 SGHNT, CDR2 YENEEA. The CDR3 sequence is 12 residues long. V was cut by 4 bases and J by 4 bases, with 5 bases left in between. The CDR3 nucleotides are TGTGCCAGCAGCTCTAGAGGAAACACCATATATTTT. Translated, it gives CASSSRGNTIYF.

This clone was observed many times. V usage is TRBV6-6 and J usage is TRBJ1-4; the D is unclear. Germline CDR1 reads MNHNY; CDR2 reads SVGAGI (reference sequence). V was cut by 0 bases and J by 12 bases, with 14 bases left in between. This CDR3 region has 14 residues. CDR3 amino acids: CASSYSNDNWELFF. CDR3 nucleotide sequence: TGTGCCAGCAGTTACTCGAACGACAACTGGGAACTGTTTTTT.

The chain carries TRBV5-1 and TRBJ2-1; TRBD1 matches 8 bases. V shed 4 bases and J 10 bases; nucleotides not matched to a gene: 13. CDR3 length: 15 residues. Germline V gene lookup returns CDR1 SGHRS and CDR2 YFSETQ. CDR3 amino acids: CASSRSGTGPREQFF. Written as DNA, the CDR3 is TGCGCCAGCAGCCGATCAGGGACAGGCCCTAGGGAGCAGTTCTTC.

This clone is classed as medium-sized. The V gene is TRBV27, the J gene TRBJ2-7; D is tentatively TRBD1 or TRBD2 (6 bases each). The CDR3 sequence is 17 residues long. Germline V lookup: CDR1 MNHEY, CDR2 SMNVEV (reference sequence). The germline V and J ends were trimmed by 1 base and 3 bases, with 19 bases remaining between them. The CDR3 DNA sequence: TGTGCCAGCAGTTTATTTGGGGGGCCAGGTTTTTTCTACGAGCAGTACTTC. This encodes CASSLFGGPGFFYEQYF.

This clone was observed many times. This chain connects TRBV15 to TRBJ1-2; D is undetermined. V was trimmed by 8 bases and J by 0 bases, leaving 16 bases between them. CDR3 size: 15 residues. In germline, CDR1 is LNHNV, CDR2 YYDKDF (reference sequence). The CDR3 coding sequence is TGTGCCACCCGAGAGGGCGTTGGAGCTAACTATGGCTACACCTTC. It encodes CATREGVGANYGYTF.

The sample holds many counts of this clone. The chain uses TRBV19 and TRBJ2-6; D is undetermined. The CDR3 has 12 residues. The V gene lost 7 bases and the J gene lost 1 base, with 2 bases spanning the gap. Germline CDR1 and CDR2: LNHDA and SQIVND (reference sequence). In DNA, the CDR3 is TGTGCCAGTATTTCTGGGGCCAACGTCCTGACTTTC. It yields the protein CASISGANVLTF.

This clone appeared many times. The V gene is TRBV24-1, the J gene TRBJ2-1; D is unclear. Trimming pared 9 bases from V and 9 bases from J, leaving 17 bases between. This CDR3 spans 13 amino acids. In germline, CDR1 is KGHDR, CDR2 SFDVKD. The CDR3 bases are TGTGCCACCTCGGACGGTGCTCACGGTGAGCAGTTCTTC. Translating gives CATSDGAHGEQFF.

The chain joins TRBV19 to TRBJ2-7, with D perhaps TRBD1 or TRBD2 (5 bases each). Germline CDR1 LNHDA, CDR2 SQIVND (reference sequence). The CDR3 length is 16 residues. CDR3 nucleotides: TGTGCAACCGACTGGGACCCAATCAGATTACCCTACGAGCAGTACTTC. Translated: CATDWDPIRLPYEQYF. Together with reference TRBV19 and TRBJ2-7, the CDR3 gives the full variable domain: DGGITQSPKYLFRKEGQNVTLSCEQNLNHDAMYWYRQDPGQGLRLIYYSQIVNDFQKGDIAEGYSVSREKKESFPLTVTSAQKNPTAFYLCATDWDPIRLPYEQYFGPGTRLTVT.

Many counts were recorded for this clone. The CDR3 loop reads CASSSIARTQYF. For the CDR3, the DNA is TGTGCCAGCAGTTCGATTGCGCGTACCCAGTACTTC. The chain carries TRBV12-3 or TRBV12-4 and TRBJ2-5; D gene unclear. The ends were cut back, 4 bases at V and 8 bases at J, with 11 bases in the middle. The CDR3 length is 12 residues.

The V and J genes are TRBV11-3 and TRBJ2-1; 11 bases align to TRBD2. The V gene's germline CDR1 is SGHNT and CDR2 YENEEA. The CDR3 is 15 residues long. Trimming took 5 bases from V and 7 from J; bases not matched to a gene: 7. CDR3 sequence (DNA): TGTGCCAGCAGCCCAATTAGCGGGAGGGAGAATGAGCAGTTCTTC. Its protein product is CASSPISGRENEQFF.

In its sample, this clone was seen a few times. Additional DNA sequences in this sample encode the identical CDR3. This chain uses TRBV5-1 with TRBJ1-4; the match to TRBD1 covers 9 bases. Per the germline V gene, CDR1 is SGHRS and CDR2 is YFSETQ. With 1 base clipped from V and 8 bases from J, the junction kept 6 bases outside the gene matches. The CDR3 has 15 residues. CDR3 nucleotides: TGCGCCAGCAGCTTGACAGGGGGCGACGGAGAAAAACTGTTTTTT. Protein: CASSLTGGDGEKLFF.